This is a list of T cell receptor beta chains from one sample in a study of blood T cell repertoires in COVID-19. The protocol was immunoSEQ multiplex PCR, while the TCRdb copy is restricted to in-frame clones and leaves out a portion. The sample includes about 99,000 clones, over 65% seen only once; the top ten take approximately 27%. Sequenced material: peripheral blood. The receptor source for this set is a man aged 55 to 69 with acute or convalescent COVID-19. The CDR3 runs from the conserved cysteine through the conserved F or W. A D gene is named only where the DNA matches it firmly. Some rows have no size entry. The others give once, few or many, or a class for an expanded clone.

clone size: NA; V gene: TRBV5-1; J gene: TRBJ2-1; D gene: TRBD2; CDR3 DNA: TGCGCCAGCAGCTCGGGACTAGCGGGAGCCATGGTAAATGAGCAGTTCTTC; CDR3 protein: CASSSGLAGAMVNEQFF
clone size: few; V gene: TRBV15; J gene: TRBJ2-7; D gene: TRBD1; CDR3 DNA: TGTGCCACCAGCAGGACAGGGCGTCCTAACGAGCAGTACTTC; CDR3 protein: CATSRTGRPNEQYF
clone size: NA; V gene: TRBV5-5; J gene: TRBJ1-1; D gene: NA; CDR3 DNA: TGTGCCAGCAGACGACCAACAGGGAACACTGAAGCTTTCTTT; CDR3 protein: CASRRPTGNTEAFF
clone size: once; V gene: TRBV6-1; J gene: TRBJ2-3; D gene: TRBD2; CDR3 DNA: TGTGCCAGCAGTGATAGCGGGAGTAAGGATACGCAGTATTTT; CDR3 protein: CASSDSGSKDTQYF
clone size: NA; V gene: TRBV24-1; J gene: TRBJ2-3; D gene: TRBD1; CDR3 DNA: TGTGCCACCAGGGCGACAGGGGGAGCGTTGGATACGCAGTATTTT; CDR3 protein: CATRATGGALDTQYF
clone size: NA; V gene: TRBV2; J gene: TRBJ1-4; D gene: TRBD1; CDR3 DNA: TGTGCCAGCCGACCTTCACAGGGGGCGGAAAAACTGTTTTTT; CDR3 protein: CASRPSQGAEKLFF
clone size: NA; V gene: TRBV29-1; J gene: TRBJ2-4; D gene: NA; CDR3 DNA: TGCAGCGTTGGGGGGGTGGACATTCAGTACTTC; CDR3 protein: CSVGGVDIQYF
clone size: NA; V gene: TRBV10-3; J gene: TRBJ2-5; D gene: NA; CDR3 DNA: TGTGCCATCAGTGAGTTCAGGGCTGAGACCCAGTACTTC; CDR3 protein: CAISEFRAETQYF
clone size: NA; V gene: TRBV11-2; J gene: TRBJ1-1; D gene: TRBD1; CDR3 DNA: TGTGCCAGCAGCTTACCCCCGGGACAGGGGGTATCTGAAGCTTTCTTT; CDR3 protein: CASSLPPGQGVSEAFF
clone size: NA; V gene: TRBV6-1; J gene: TRBJ2-7; D gene: NA; CDR3 DNA: TGTGCCAGCAGTGAGAACAGGGCCTACGAGCAGTACTTC; CDR3 protein: CASSENRAYEQYF
clone size: NA; V gene: TRBV30; J gene: TRBJ2-1; D gene: TRBD2; CDR3 DNA: TGTGCCTCAGAATATTCCGGGACTAGCGGGAGATCCTACAATGAGCAGTTCTTC; CDR3 protein: CASEYSGTSGRSYNEQFF
clone size: NA; V gene: TRBV15; J gene: TRBJ1-2; D gene: TRBD1; CDR3 DNA: TGTGCCACCAGCAGAGATGCAGGGGGCGGGTATGGCTACACCTTC; CDR3 protein: CATSRDAGGGYGYTF
clone size: NA; V gene: TRBV10-1; J gene: TRBJ2-1; D gene: TRBD1; CDR3 DNA: TGCGCCAGCAGTGGCGCGCAGGGGGCGAACAATGAGCAGTTCTTC; CDR3 protein: CASSGAQGANNEQFF
clone size: NA; V gene: TRBV9; J gene: TRBJ1-5; D gene: NA; CDR3 DNA: TGTGCCAGCGGCGCAGGGCTAAGCAATCAGCCCCAGCATTTT; CDR3 protein: CASGAGLSNQPQHF
clone size: NA; V gene: TRBV21-1; J gene: TRBJ2-4; D gene: NA; CDR3 DNA: TGTGCCAGCAGCCTTGGGGGGGGAGCCAAAAACATTCAGTACTTC; CDR3 protein: CASSLGGGAKNIQYF
clone size: NA; V gene: TRBV18; J gene: TRBJ1-6; D gene: NA; CDR3 DNA: TGTGCCAGCTCACCGGACAGAAATTCACCCCTCCACTTT; CDR3 protein: CASSPDRNSPLHF
clone size: NA; V gene: TRBV24-1; J gene: TRBJ2-1; D gene: TRBD2; CDR3 DNA: TGTGCCACCAGGGGGACTAGCGGCACTAACAATGAGCAGTTCTTC; CDR3 protein: CATRGTSGTNNEQFF
clone size: few; V gene: TRBV7-2; J gene: TRBJ1-1; D gene: NA; CDR3 DNA: TGTGCCAGCAGCGTCCAGACAGGGAACACTGAAGCTTTCTTT; CDR3 protein: CASSVQTGNTEAFF
clone size: NA; V gene: TRBV6-5; J gene: TRBJ1-2; D gene: NA; CDR3 DNA: TGTGCCAGCAGTTACGACAGAATCTATGGCTACACCTTC; CDR3 protein: CASSYDRIYGYTF
clone size: NA; V gene: TRBV4-1; J gene: TRBJ2-3; D gene: TRBD2; CDR3 DNA: TGCGCCAGCACCCCTAGCGGGGGAGAGACAGATACGCAGTATTTT; CDR3 protein: CASTPSGGETDTQYF
clone size: once; V gene: TRBV27; J gene: TRBJ2-2; D gene: NA; CDR3 DNA: TGTGCCAGCAGTTTAATGGCAGGGGTCACCGGGGAGCTGTTTTTT; CDR3 protein: CASSLMAGVTGELFF
clone size: NA; V gene: TRBV19; J gene: TRBJ1-1; D gene: NA; CDR3 DNA: TGTGCCACAAAAGCCCGTGCAGGCATGAACACTGAAGCTTTCTTT; CDR3 protein: CATKARAGMNTEAFF
clone size: NA; V gene: TRBV7-9; J gene: TRBJ2-7; D gene: NA; CDR3 DNA: TGTGCCAGCAGCGCCGGGTTCCTCTACGAGCAGTACTTC; CDR3 protein: CASSAGFLYEQYF
clone size: NA; V gene: TRBV18; J gene: TRBJ2-2; D gene: NA; CDR3 DNA: TGTGCCAGCTCGGGGGCCGGACAGCAGAACACCGGGGAGCTGTTTTTT; CDR3 protein: CASSGAGQQNTGELFF
clone size: NA; V gene: TRBV28; J gene: TRBJ1-5; D gene: NA; CDR3 DNA: TGTGCCAGCACGAGTTTGGTCAATCAGCCCCAGCATTTT; CDR3 protein: CASTSLVNQPQHF
clone size: NA; V gene: TRBV6-5; J gene: TRBJ2-7; D gene: NA; CDR3 DNA: TGTGCCAGCAGTTACGATGGCGGGTCCGGCTACGAGCAGTACTTC; CDR3 protein: CASSYDGGSGYEQYF
clone size: NA; V gene: TRBV9; J gene: TRBJ2-7; D gene: TRBD1; CDR3 DNA: TGTGCCAGCAGCCGGGGACAGGGGGACTACGAGCAGTACTTC; CDR3 protein: CASSRGQGDYEQYF
clone size: NA; V gene: TRBV5-4; J gene: TRBJ2-3; D gene: NA; CDR3 DNA: TGTGCCAGCAGCTTGGCCCTAGCAGGTGCAGATACGCAGTATTTT; CDR3 protein: CASSLALAGADTQYF